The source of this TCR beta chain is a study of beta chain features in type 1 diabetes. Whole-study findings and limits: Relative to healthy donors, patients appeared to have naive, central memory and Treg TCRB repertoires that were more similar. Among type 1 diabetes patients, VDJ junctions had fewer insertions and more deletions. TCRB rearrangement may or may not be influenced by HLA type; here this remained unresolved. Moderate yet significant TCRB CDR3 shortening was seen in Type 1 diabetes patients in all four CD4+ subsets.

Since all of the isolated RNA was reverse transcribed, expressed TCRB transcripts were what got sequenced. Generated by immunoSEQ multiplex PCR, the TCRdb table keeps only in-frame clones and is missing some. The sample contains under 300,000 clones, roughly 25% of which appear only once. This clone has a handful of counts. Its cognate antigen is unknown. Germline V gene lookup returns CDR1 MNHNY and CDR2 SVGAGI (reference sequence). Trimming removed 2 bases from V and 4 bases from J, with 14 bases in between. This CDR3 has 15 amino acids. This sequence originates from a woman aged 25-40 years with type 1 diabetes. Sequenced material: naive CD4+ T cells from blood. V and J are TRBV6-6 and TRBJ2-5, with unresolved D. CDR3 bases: TGTGCCAGCAGTTACCCTACCAGCCCAGGAGAGACCCAGTACTTC. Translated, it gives CASSYPTSPGETQYF.